Included here is one T cell receptor (beta chain) sequence, with context. What it recognizes is unknown. V lost 8 bases, J lost 2 bases, and 8 bases lay in between. CDR3 size: 12 residues. CDR1 PRHDT and CDR2 FYEKMQ come from the germline V gene (reference sequence). Assay: immunoSEQ multiplex PCR; the TCRdb copy retains only in-frame clones and omits some. The sample has tens of thousands of clones, around 82% seen once. This record belongs to a study of T cell responses to AZD1222 COVID-19 vaccine. Study-wide findings and caveats: CD4 TCRs covered the whole spike, strongest at regions 160-218 and 743-854. Among the donors, most were white British and more were female, and clonal diversity was possibly underestimated.

Some second doses came at about 4 weeks and others at about 12 weeks; these were pooled. The chain couples TRBV13 to TRBJ2-3; a weak D match, TRBD2 (5 bases). This specimen consisted of peripheral blood, obtained 28 days after the second AZD1222 dose. This clonotype was obtained from an adult who received the AZD1222 COVID-19 vaccine. CDR3 amino acids: CASGSYTDTQYF. The CDR3 bases are TGTGCCAGCGGGAGCTACACAGATACGCAGTATTTT. Together with reference TRBV13 and TRBJ2-3, the CDR3 gives the full variable domain: AAGVIQSPRHLIKEKRETATLKCYPIPRHDTVYWYQQGPGQDPQFLISFYEKMQSDKGSIPDRFSAQQFSDYHSELNMSSLELGDSALYFCASGSYTDTQYFGPGTRLTVL.